This TCR beta chain was sequenced during a study of blood T cells in healthy people across ages. A second PCR of 7 to 11 cycles used a sample-barcoded 5' primer and a J-beta primer mix. MiXCR, run by TCRdb on the 5' RACE reads, gives a single entry per CDR3 protein. The sample has roughly 650,000 distinct CDR3 sequences; roughly 32% are singletons. Trimming took off 3 bases at V and 4 bases at J, with 12 bases between the two ends. Germline values: CDR1 LNHNV, CDR2 YYDKDF (reference sequence). The CDR3 totals 15 residues. The TCR sequence derives from a woman of 80 years or more in good health. The chain uses TRBV15 and TRBJ1-4, with TRBD1 as a possible D gene (6 bases). The sample comprised blood. CDR3 coding DNA: TGTGCCACCAGCAGCCTGTCAGGGGTTAATGAAAAACTGTTTTTT. Protein: CATSSLSGVNEKLFF.